The clone carrying this TCR beta chain was counted only a few times. Data came from immunoSEQ multiplex PCR; TCRdb stores just in-frame clones and leaves some out. The sample records around 230,000 clones, about 87% being singletons. Trimming stripped 2 bases from V and 0 bases from J, with 8 bases between. CDR1 is SNHLY, CDR2 FYNNEI, per germline. The CDR3 is 15 amino acids. The participants were between about 18 and 90 years old and came from under 25 US areas. Allocation to cohorts depended on clinical history reported by the participants. These data originate in a study of blood T cell repertoires in COVID-19. Study at large: In each case, the material was cDNA or gDNA derived from T cells, B-cell-depleted T cells, or PBMCs.

The material sequenced was PBMCs or T cells enriched from blood (not recorded which). This sequence joins TRBV2 and TRBJ1-5; D remains ambiguous. The receptor was isolated from a woman aged 40 to 49 with acute COVID-19. In DNA, the CDR3 is TGTGCCAGCAGTGAATTGGCCTTTAGCAATCAGCCCCAGCATTTT. It translates to CASSELAFSNQPQHF.